This is a list of T cell receptor beta chains from one sample in a study of regulatory T cells in long-lasting Graves disease. A single record per CDR3 protein comes from TCRdb applying MiXCR to the multiplex PCR reads. The table lists about 460,000 distinct CDR3 sequences, around 15% of them singletons. The same data also contributed to another study, on T cells in Graves' hyperthyroidism and ophthalmopathy.

Sequenced material: peripheral blood mononuclear cells (PBMCs), taken at new diagnosis, from a patient treated with antithyroid drugs. Every receptor here comes from a woman aged 45-60 years with Graves disease. Both conserved end residues are part of each CDR3. Each record gives: J gene, D gene, clone size, V gene, CDR3 protein, CDR3 DNA. A D gene is named only where the DNA matches it firmly. Clone size, where shown, is once, few, many, or a class for clones that have expanded.

TRBJ2-1 TRBD2 many TRBV12-3/TRBV12-4 CASSSSGGYNEQFF TGTGCCAGCAGTTCTAGCGGGGGGTACAATGAGCAGTTCTTC
TRBJ2-3 NA NA TRBV19 CGSKSRLLNTQYF TGTGGCAGTAAATCCCGACTCCTCAATACGCAGTATTTT
TRBJ2-1 TRBD2 few TRBV24-1 CATRSGSSYNEQFF TGTGCCACCCGTAGCGGGAGCTCCTACAATGAGCAGTTCTTC
TRBJ2-7 NA many TRBV6-9 CASSSSQGAYEQYF TGTGCCAGCAGTTCGTCACAGGGAGCCTACGAGCAGTACTTC
TRBJ2-6 TRBD2 few TRBV28 CASSSPGLARSGANVLTF TGTGCCAGCAGTTCTCCGGGACTAGCGCGGTCTGGGGCCAACGTCCTGACTTTC
TRBJ1-6 TRBD1 few TRBV6-1 CASNDRAYNSPLHF TGTGCCAGCAACGACAGGGCCTATAATTCACCCCTCCACTTT
TRBJ2-2 NA many TRBV7-2 CASSLFGGQNTGELFF TGTGCCAGCAGCTTATTCGGCGGGCAGAACACCGGGGAGCTGTTTTTT
TRBJ1-1 NA many TRBV28 CASRIGTANTEAFF TGTGCCAGCAGGATTGGGACCGCCAACACTGAAGCTTTCTTT
TRBJ2-1 NA few TRBV10-1 CASSEYQLTDEQFF TGCGCCAGCAGTGAGTACCAGTTGACGGATGAGCAGTTCTTC
TRBJ1-6 NA few TRBV3-1 CASSQVTGVNSPLHF TGTGCCAGCAGCCAAGTTACGGGGGTTAATTCACCCCTCCACTTT
TRBJ2-2 NA few TRBV30 CAWTNSNTGELFF TGTGCCTGGACAAACTCGAACACCGGGGAGCTGTTTTTT
TRBJ2-7 NA many TRBV28 CASSSTVYEQYF TGTGCCAGCAGTTCGACAGTCTACGAGCAGTACTTC
TRBJ2-3 TRBD2 many TRBV20-1 CSAQSGSGGSYTDTQYF TGCAGTGCTCAGAGTGGTAGCGGGGGTAGCTACACAGATACGCAGTATTTT
TRBJ2-2 NA few TRBV5-1 CASSTAPNTGELFF TGCGCCAGCAGCACGGCTCCGAACACCGGGGAGCTGTTTTTT
TRBJ2-5 NA NA TRBV6-4 CASSYGGFQETQYF TGTGCCAGCAGTTACGGAGGGTTCCAAGAGACCCAGTACTTC
TRBJ2-7 TRBD1 many TRBV28 CASSSRQGVAYEQYF TGTGCCAGCAGTTCCCGACAGGGGGTGGCCTACGAGCAGTACTTC
TRBJ1-5 NA few TRBV7-9 CASSHRGNNQPQHF TGTGCCAGCAGCCATCGCGGGAACAATCAGCCCCAGCATTTT
TRBJ2-1 NA NA TRBV29-1 CSGVATNFLYNEQFF TGCAGCGGGGTAGCCACCAACTTTCTCTACAATGAGCAGTTCTTC
TRBJ1-5 NA many TRBV5-1 CASSLVSGANQPQHF TGCGCCAGCAGCTTGGTGTCAGGGGCCAATCAGCCCCAGCATTTT
TRBJ1-1 NA many TRBV11-3 CASSFRFDRPGDTEAFF TGTGCCAGCAGCTTTAGGTTTGACAGGCCGGGGGACACTGAAGCTTTCTTT
TRBJ1-4 TRBD1 many TRBV28 CASSPPGQRNEKLFF TGTGCCAGCAGTCCCCCGGGACAGCGTAATGAAAAACTGTTTTTT
TRBJ2-1 NA NA TRBV29-1 CGGGGNEQFF TGCGGGGGAGGTGGGAATGAGCAGTTCTTC
TRBJ2-7 TRBD2 NA TRBV18 CASSRTSGDYEQYF TGTGCCAGCTCCCGGACTAGCGGAGACTACGAGCAGTACTTC
TRBJ2-7 TRBD2 NA TRBV18 CASTSGRALKHEQYF TGTGCCAGCACTAGCGGGAGGGCCTTGAAGCACGAGCAGTACTTC
TRBJ2-1 NA NA TRBV12-3/TRBV12-4 CASSLAVSNNEQFF TGTGCCAGCAGTTTAGCTGTCAGCAACAATGAGCAGTTCTTC
TRBJ2-7 NA many TRBV6-1 CASMSFRTGSNEQYF TGTGCCAGCATGAGCTTCAGGACGGGCTCGAACGAGCAGTACTTC
TRBJ2-3 TRBD1 many TRBV29-1 CSVRGGQLSTDTQYF TGCAGCGTTAGAGGGGGCCAGCTTAGCACAGATACGCAGTATTTT
TRBJ1-2 TRBD1 NA TRBV6-1 CASTTRTGKGPTRGYGYTF TGTGCCAGCACCACCCGGACAGGAAAAGGCCCCACAAGGGGCTATGGCTACACCTTC
TRBJ2-1 NA many TRBV28 CASSHRDSYNEQFF TGTGCCAGCAGTCACCGGGACTCCTACAATGAGCAGTTCTTC
TRBJ1-5 NA many TRBV6-6 CASSYSRGSQPQHF TGTGCCAGCAGTTACTCGAGGGGTAGCCAGCCCCAGCATTTT
TRBJ2-7 TRBD1 many TRBV7-8 CASTDLQGATYEQYF TGTGCCAGCACCGACCTGCAGGGGGCAACCTACGAGCAGTACTTC
TRBJ2-3 NA many TRBV7-9 CASSPTAPRASTDTQYF TGTGCCAGCAGCCCCACCGCCCCAAGGGCCAGCACAGATACGCAGTATTTT
TRBJ2-1 NA few TRBV6-1 CASSEGPTDYNEQFF TGTGCCAGCAGTGAAGGGCCGACAGATTACAATGAGCAGTTCTTC
TRBJ2-5 TRBD1 NA TRBV20-1 CSAREEGGFIKTQYF TGCAGTGCTAGGGAAGAAGGGGGCTTCATAAAGACCCAGTACTTC
TRBJ1-5 NA NA TRBV4-1 CASSQEGGLSNQPQHF TGCGCCAGCAGCCAAGAAGGGGGGCTTAGCAATCAGCCCCAGCATTTT
TRBJ2-1 TRBD2 many TRBV11-1 CASSSRLAGAHNEQFF TGTGCCAGCAGCTCCCGACTAGCGGGGGCCCACAATGAGCAGTTCTTC
TRBJ1-1 NA NA TRBV11-2 CASSERGGSSSQAEAFF TGTGCCAGCAGCGAAAGAGGGGGGTCAAGTTCTCAGGCTGAAGCTTTCTTT
TRBJ2-5 NA many TRBV28 CASSYRGTHTLQETQYF TGTGCCAGCAGCTACCGGGGGACACATACACTCCAAGAGACCCAGTACTTC
TRBJ1-2 NA many TRBV7-2 CASSLGGSRASEGYTF TGTGCCAGCAGCTTAGGAGGGTCAAGAGCCTCCGAGGGCTACACCTTC
TRBJ2-1 NA many TRBV28 CASSTSHGDEQFF TGTGCCAGCAGTACAAGCCATGGGGATGAGCAGTTCTTC
TRBJ1-6 NA many TRBV12-3/TRBV12-4 CASTRGVQQGFNSPLHF TGTGCCAGCACCCGGGGGGTCCAACAGGGATTTAATTCACCCCTCCACTTT
TRBJ2-1 TRBD2 many TRBV13 CASSFRLADNEQFF TGTGCCAGCAGCTTTCGACTAGCGGACAATGAGCAGTTCTTC
TRBJ2-1 TRBD2 NA TRBV3-1 CASSQGTLAGVYNEQFF TGTGCCAGCAGCCAAGGTACCTTAGCGGGAGTTTACAATGAGCAGTTCTTC
TRBJ2-7 NA many TRBV27 CASTQGRGPPYEQYF TGTGCCAGCACCCAAGGGAGGGGGCCCCCCTACGAGCAGTACTTC
TRBJ2-1 TRBD2 many TRBV2 CASSTGLADNNEQFF TGTGCCAGCAGTACGGGACTAGCGGATAACAATGAGCAGTTCTTC
TRBJ1-2 NA few TRBV7-8 CASSHLNIKGDGYTF TGTGCCAGCAGCCACTTGAACATAAAAGGAGATGGCTACACCTTC
TRBJ1-2 TRBD1 NA TRBV6-2/TRBV6-3 CASIPQVGTGEAYGYTF TGTGCCAGCATCCCTCAAGTCGGGACAGGGGAGGCCTATGGCTACACCTTC